The TCR beta chain under discussion was sequenced for a study of shared clonotypes between healthy human individuals. Broader study findings: Between four donors, naive CD4 clonotypes were shared at a level of about 5%. Rarefaction showed that sequencing of sorted subsets was incomplete (despite large depth). Non-shared clonotypes had lower generation probabilities than those shared by all four donors.

The method was immunoSEQ multiplex PCR; TCRdb's version includes in-frame clones alone and lacks a portion of them. The table has some 1.4 million clones, approximately 96% seen once. Concerning this clone itself: Its antigen remains unknown.

In the CD4+ fraction, cells were divided into CD45RA+ naive and CD45RA-negative memory subsets. The TCR comes from a man aged 25-40 years in good health. What was sequenced was naive CD4+ T cells sorted from blood. The subset is: CD45RA+ positively selected.

The CDR3 sequence is CASSRGDLFTDTQYF. The CDR3 bases are TGTGCCAGCAGCAGGGGGGACCTATTCACAGATACGCAGTATTTT. The rearrangement links TRBV9 to TRBJ2-3, with D perhaps given as TRBD1 or TRBD2 (6 bases each). V lost 4 bases and J 2 bases, leaving 14 bases between the germline ends. Per the germline V gene, CDR1 is SGDLS and CDR2 is YYNGEE. The CDR3 runs 15 residues. The variable domain in full, completed from reference TRBV9 and TRBJ2-3, reads DSGVTQTPKHLITATGQRVTLRCSPRSGDLSVYWYQQSLDQGLQFLIQYYNGEERAKGNILERFSAQQFPDLHSELNLSSLELGDSALYFCASSRGDLFTDTQYFGPGTRLTVL.